Sequencing of this TCR beta chain was carried out in a study of graft-versus-host responses after intestinal transplantation. General observations from the study: The marrow of recipients harbored GvH clones, and ileum or blood showed some of them first.

The table lists this clone with a count of one. The antigen is unknown. Here immunoSEQ multiplex PCR was the method, and the copy in TCRdb shows in-frame clones only, minus some. This sample has just under 65,000 clones, with around nine tenths found just once. After removal of 6 bases from V and 2 bases from J, the junction contained 8 bases not matched to a gene. The CDR3 length is 15 residues. Germline V gives CDR1 SGHVS, CDR2 FQNEAQ. This chain links TRBV7-8 with TRBJ1-1; 8 bases fit TRBD1. Sequenced material: unstimulated CD8+ T cells sorted from spleen or lymph node cells, taken before transplant. This clonotype originated in a human donor who was the organ donor for an intestinal transplant. For the CDR3, the DNA is TGTGCCAGCAGTGGAGCGACAGGGGATAACACTGAAGCTTTCTTT. Protein sequence: CASSGATGDNTEAFF.